Listed below are T cell receptor beta chains from one sample, sequenced in a study of cytomegalovirus exposure and HLA in healthy donors. Method: immunoSEQ multiplex PCR; TCRdb's copy keeps in-frame clones and lacks some. The table has approximately 210,000 clones, 70% to 90% seen once; the top ten hold approximately 1.7%. Material for sequencing was PBMCs. These receptors came from a woman between 18 and 30 years old in good health and CMV-seronegative. Each CDR3 is given with its conserved first and last residue. The order of the fields is V gene, D gene, J gene, clone size, CDR3 protein, CDR3 DNA. D genes are given only for firm matches. The size entry is marked missing in some rows and otherwise reads once, few, many or a size class.

>TRBV14|TRBD1|TRBJ2-4|NA
CASSLRGLKNIQYF
TGTGCCAGCAGCCTCAGGGGGCTCAAAAACATTCAGTACTTC
>TRBV27|TRBD2|TRBJ2-3|NA
CASSYLLRTSGSTDTQYF
TGTGCCAGCAGTTACCTGCTTAGGACTAGCGGGAGCACAGATACGCAGTATTTT
>TRBV4-1|NA|TRBJ2-5|NA
CASSLLPGVQETQYF
TGCGCCAGCAGCCTTCTCCCAGGGGTTCAAGAGACCCAGTACTTC
>TRBV5-1|TRBD1|TRBJ1-2|NA
CASSRQGAGYGYTF
TGCGCCAGCAGCCGGCAGGGGGCAGGGTATGGCTACACCTTC
>TRBV29-1|TRBD1|TRBJ2-1|once
CSVEDGRGQGYNEQFF
TGCAGCGTTGAAGATGGGAGAGGACAGGGTTACAATGAGCAGTTCTTC
>TRBV6-4|NA|TRBJ1-5|few
CASSVGDNQPQHF
TGTGCCAGCAGTGTCGGGGACAATCAGCCCCAGCATTTT
>TRBV5-1|NA|TRBJ1-1|NA
CASSLAVGGTEAFF
TGCGCCAGCAGCTTGGCCGTGGGGGGGACTGAAGCTTTCTTT
>TRBV27|TRBD1|TRBJ2-3|NA
CASSLGTGGANTQYF
TGTGCCAGCAGTTTAGGGACAGGGGGCGCAAATACGCAGTATTTT
>TRBV13|TRBD2|TRBJ2-1|NA
CASSLPGGYNEQFF
TGTGCCAGCAGCTTACCGGGGGGGTACAATGAGCAGTTCTTC
>TRBV19|TRBD1|TRBJ1-1|NA
CASRLGTDPLNTEAFF
TGTGCCAGTAGACTCGGGACAGACCCATTGAACACTGAAGCTTTCTTT
>TRBV6-5|TRBD1|TRBJ2-5|NA
CASRGQGFQETQYF
TGTGCCAGCAGGGGACAGGGGTTCCAAGAGACCCAGTACTTC
>TRBV23-1|NA|TRBJ2-7|NA
CASSQFTPAIGSYEQYF
TGCGCCAGCAGTCAATTCACGCCCGCAATCGGGTCCTACGAGCAGTACTTC
>TRBV13|NA|TRBJ1-2|NA
CASSTPGNYGYTF
TGTGCCAGCAGCACCCCAGGGAACTATGGCTACACCTTC
>TRBV29-1|NA|TRBJ2-3|NA
CSAERSGSSTDTQYF
TGCAGCGCAGAGCGGTCCGGATCTAGCACAGATACGCAGTATTTT
>TRBV6-5|NA|TRBJ1-1|once
CASSLGAVMNTEAFF
TGTGCCAGCAGTTTAGGGGCCGTTATGAACACTGAAGCTTTCTTT
>TRBV30|NA|TRBJ1-1|NA
CAWGAGWDTEAFF
TGTGCCTGGGGTGCCGGGTGGGACACTGAAGCTTTCTTT
>TRBV6-6|NA|TRBJ2-1|NA
CASRRSDEQFF
TGTGCCAGCAGACGGAGCGATGAGCAGTTCTTC
>TRBV6-1|TRBD1|TRBJ2-6|NA
CASSVGGTGANVLTF
TGTGCCAGCAGTGTAGGGGGCACGGGGGCCAACGTCCTGACTTTC